This record concerns one T cell receptor (beta chain) sequence. CDR3 size: 16 residues. Germline V gene data show CDR1 as SEHNR and CDR2 as FQNEAQ (reference sequence). Trimming removed 0 bases from V and 5 bases from J; junction bases left unmatched: 9. This entry belongs to a study of blood T cell repertoires in COVID-19. Data came from immunoSEQ multiplex PCR; TCRdb stores just in-frame clones and leaves some out. The sample consists of 220,000 or so clones, almost 90% of them appearing once. The sequence came from a young man who had been exposed to COVID-19. The chain couples TRBV7-9 to TRBJ2-5; 7 nucleotides align to TRBD1. Sequenced input: PBMCs or T cells enriched from blood (not recorded which). The CDR3 sequence is CASSLAKGALPETQYF. The CDR3 region has the DNA TGTGCCAGCAGCTTAGCGAAGGGGGCACTACCGGAGACCCAGTACTTC.